This TCR beta chain was sequenced for a study of T-cell reconstitution after alpha-beta-depleted transplantation in children. The study, taken as a whole, reports: The high TCRbeta diversity at day 60 in some patients came from surviving recipient T cells and thymic progenitors. Reports say that about two months after transplant, the alpha-beta T cells came out of several hundred graft clones that had expanded. T-cell counts and diversity at one year post-transplant came mainly from newly produced T cells.

This clonotype was counted at least ten times. Its target is unknown. For TCRbeta, the library was prepared with unique molecular identifiers. TCRdb re-called the PCR reads through MiXCR, storing one row per CDR3 protein. The sample carries under 300,000 distinct CDR3 sequences, around 10% recorded once. Per germline, CDR1 SGHRS and CDR2 YFSETQ. This CDR3 has 14 residues. Trimming pared 3 bases from V and 4 bases from J, leaving 11 bases between. The source is a male patient between 2 and 15 years old who had a stem cell transplant for chronic granulomatous disease, so the T cells may come from the graft donor. The chain carries TRBV5-1 and TRBJ2-1; D tentatively reads TRBD1 or TRBD2 (5 bases each). The starting material was peripheral blood, obtained 180 days after TCRalphabeta/CD19-depleted stem cell transplant. CDR3 nucleotide sequence: TGCGCCAGCAGCTCTGGGACCACATACAATGAGCAGTTCTTC. Translation: CASSSGTTYNEQFF.